The T cell receptor (beta chain) under discussion was sequenced for a study of tumor-infiltrating lymphocytes in localized non-small cell lung cancer. The V and J ends lost 3 bases and 12 bases, in that order; junction bases with no gene match: 8. Germline V CDR1 and CDR2: SGHAT, FQNNGV. There are 13 residues in the CDR3. Of note for this clone: Its target is not known.

Overall study results and limits: TCRbeta sequencing showed higher T cell infiltration in tumors than uninvolved lung. IM1 and IM2 tumors showed no difference in T-cell fraction.

Produced via immunoSEQ multiplex PCR; TCRdb's table is partial and in-frame only. The table includes some 10,000 clones, approximately 84% detected once. The source material was uninvolved lung tissue not adjacent to the tumor. The clonotype was recovered from a human donor with non-small cell lung cancer. This chain uses TRBV11-2 with TRBJ1-2; the match to TRBD1 covers 9 bases. The CDR3 DNA reads TGTGCCAGCAGCTTGTCACCGGGACAGGGAGACACCTTC. It yields the protein CASSLSPGQGDTF.